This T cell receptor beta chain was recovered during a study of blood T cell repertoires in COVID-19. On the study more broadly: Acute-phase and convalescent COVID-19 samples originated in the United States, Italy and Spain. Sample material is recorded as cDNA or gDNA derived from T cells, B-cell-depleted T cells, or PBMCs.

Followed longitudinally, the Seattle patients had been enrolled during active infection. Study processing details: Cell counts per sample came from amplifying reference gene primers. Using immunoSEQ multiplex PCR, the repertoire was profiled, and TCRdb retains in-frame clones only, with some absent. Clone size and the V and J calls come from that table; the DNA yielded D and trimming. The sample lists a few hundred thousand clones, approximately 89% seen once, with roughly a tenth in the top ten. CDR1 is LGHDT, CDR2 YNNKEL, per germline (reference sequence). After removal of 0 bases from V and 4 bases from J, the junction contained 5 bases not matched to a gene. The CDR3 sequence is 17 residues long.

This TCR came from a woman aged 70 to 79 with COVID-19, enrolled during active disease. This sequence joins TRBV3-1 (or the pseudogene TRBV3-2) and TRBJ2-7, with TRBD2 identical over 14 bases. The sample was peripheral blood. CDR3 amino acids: CASSQEGTSGSIYEQYF. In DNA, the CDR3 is TGTGCCAGCAGCCAAGAAGGGACTAGCGGGAGTATTTACGAGCAGTACTTC.